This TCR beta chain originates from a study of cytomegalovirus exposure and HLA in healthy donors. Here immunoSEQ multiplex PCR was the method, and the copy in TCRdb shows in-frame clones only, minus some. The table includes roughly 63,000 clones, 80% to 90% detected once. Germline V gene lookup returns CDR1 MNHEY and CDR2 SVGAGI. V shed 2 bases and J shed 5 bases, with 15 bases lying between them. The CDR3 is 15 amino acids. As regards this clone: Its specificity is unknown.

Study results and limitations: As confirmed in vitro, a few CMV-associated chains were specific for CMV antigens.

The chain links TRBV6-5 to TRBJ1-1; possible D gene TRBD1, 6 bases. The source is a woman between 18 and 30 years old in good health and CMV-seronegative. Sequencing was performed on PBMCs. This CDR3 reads CASSYGLGGWTEAFF. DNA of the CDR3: TGTGCCAGCAGTTACGGGCTAGGGGGTTGGACTGAAGCTTTCTTT.